This is a list of T cell receptor beta chains from one sample in a study of T cells of healthy individuals. TCRdb re-called the 5' RACE reads through MiXCR, storing one row per CDR3 protein. The data contain about 82,000 distinct CDR3 sequences, about 4.8% of them seen just once; the ten biggest clones take up 7.5% to 8%. The receptor set was obtained from a female donor in good health. Each CDR3 is given with its conserved first and last residue. The D gene is left open where the match is weak. Where a row states a size, it is once, few, many or the class of an expanded clone; other rows omit it.

size: few; J: TRBJ1-2; D: NA; V: TRBV7-2; length: 17; DNA: TGTGCCAGCAGCTTGATGGGCGCCTCCCTAGACGGGAAAGGCTACACCTTC; CDR3: CASSLMGASLDGKGYTF
size: many; J: TRBJ1-3; D: NA; V: TRBV7-2; length: 14; DNA: TGTGCCAGCAACCACCGTGGCTCTGGAAACACCATATATTTT; CDR3: CASNHRGSGNTIYF
size: many; J: TRBJ2-5; D: TRBD2; V: TRBV7-9; length: 19; DNA: TGTGCCAGCAGCTCTTCCTTATCTCCGGGAACTAGCGAAAGAGAGACCCAGTACTTC; CDR3: CASSSSLSPGTSERETQYF
size: many; J: TRBJ2-1; D: TRBD2; V: TRBV2; length: 14; DNA: TGTGCCAGCTCGGGACTACTCTCCTACAATGAGCAGTTCTTC; CDR3: CASSGLLSYNEQFF
size: many; J: TRBJ2-1; D: NA; V: TRBV7-9; length: 9; DNA: TGTGCCAGCAGCCCTAGCCAGTTCTTC; CDR3: CASSPSQFF
size: many; J: TRBJ2-3; D: NA; V: TRBV27; length: 14; DNA: TGTGCCAGCAACGAATTGGGAGCCACAGATACGCAGTATTTT; CDR3: CASNELGATDTQYF
size: many; J: TRBJ1-5; D: NA; V: TRBV28; length: 14; DNA: TGTGCCAGCAGTTGGGGCAATAGCAATCAGCCCCAGCATTTT; CDR3: CASSWGNSNQPQHF
size: many; J: TRBJ2-1; D: TRBD2; V: TRBV30; length: 16; DNA: TGTGCCTGGACTCTTAGACTAGCGGGAGATTTTAATGAGCAGTTCTTC; CDR3: CAWTLRLAGDFNEQFF
size: many; J: TRBJ1-3; D: NA; V: TRBV5-1; length: 13; DNA: TGCGCCAGCAGCGCGGCGAATGGAAACACCATATATTTT; CDR3: CASSAANGNTIYF
size: many; J: TRBJ2-1; D: NA; V: TRBV7-9; length: 15; DNA: TGTGCCAGCAGCTCATTTCGGGGTTCCTACAATGAGCAGTTCTTC; CDR3: CASSSFRGSYNEQFF
size: many; J: TRBJ2-2; D: TRBD1; V: TRBV23-1; length: 15; DNA: TGCGCCAGCAGTCACAGGGACAGTCACACCGGGGAGCTGTTTTTT; CDR3: CASSHRDSHTGELFF
size: few; J: TRBJ1-1; D: TRBD1; V: TRBV6-2/TRBV6-3; length: 15; DNA: TGTGCCAGCAGTTCCTCCGGGACAGGCGAGCTTCGCGCTTTCTTT; CDR3: CASSSSGTGELRAFF
size: many; J: TRBJ2-1; D: TRBD1; V: TRBV5-1; length: 14; DNA: TGCGCCAGCAGCAGGACAGGGGGCAGTAATGAGCAGTTCTTC; CDR3: CASSRTGGSNEQFF
size: NA; J: TRBJ1-3; D: NA; V: TRBV12-5; length: 14; DNA: TGTGCTAGTGGTTTCGGAGGCTCTGGAAACACCATATATTTT; CDR3: CASGFGGSGNTIYF
size: NA; J: TRBJ1-1; D: TRBD1; V: TRBV7-9; length: 14; DNA: TGTGCCAGCAGCTTCAGGGGGAGCAGCACTGAAGCTTTCTTT; CDR3: CASSFRGSSTEAFF
size: many; J: TRBJ1-1; D: NA; V: TRBV2; length: 13; DNA: TGTGCCGGTTGTTTGGGGGCGAACACTGAAGCTTTCTTT; CDR3: CAGCLGANTEAFF
size: many; J: TRBJ2-1; D: NA; V: TRBV29-1; length: 15; DNA: TGCAGCGTTGATAAGACAAGGGGTCCCTACAATGAGCAGTTCTTC; CDR3: CSVDKTRGPYNEQFF
size: many; J: TRBJ2-1; D: NA; V: TRBV3-1; length: 12; DNA: TGTGCCAGCAGTTTCTCCTACAATGAGCAGTTCTTC; CDR3: CASSFSYNEQFF
size: NA; J: TRBJ1-5; D: TRBD1; V: TRBV30; length: 17; DNA: TGTGCCTGGAGTGTAACGGGACAGGGTTTTGTGGAGCGGCCCCAGCATTTT; CDR3: CAWSVTGQGFVERPQHF
size: few; J: TRBJ1-4; D: NA; V: TRBV5-6; length: 13; DNA: TGTGCCAGCAGCCCGACCTCATTAGGGGAACTGTTTTTT; CDR3: CASSPTSLGELFF
size: many; J: TRBJ1-3; D: NA; V: TRBV6-5; length: 14; DNA: TGTGCCAGCAGTTTAAACAGCCCTGGAAACACCATATATTTT; CDR3: CASSLNSPGNTIYF
size: many; J: TRBJ1-4; D: NA; V: TRBV20-1; length: 15; DNA: TGCAGTGCTAGTGGGGTGGGGGCAACTAATGAAAAACTGTTTTTT; CDR3: CSASGVGATNEKLFF
size: NA; J: TRBJ1-6; D: NA; V: TRBV28; length: 11; DNA: TGTGCCAGCAGTTCACATTCACCCCTCCACTTT; CDR3: CASSSHSPLHF
size: NA; J: TRBJ1-3; D: TRBD1; V: TRBV7-6; length: 16; DNA: TGTGCCAGCAGCCTACTGACAGGGGAGGGCGGAAACACCATATATTTT; CDR3: CASSLLTGEGGNTIYF
size: NA; J: TRBJ1-2; D: TRBD1; V: TRBV5-1; length: 14; DNA: TGCGCCAGCAGCCAGAGGACAGGGGAAGATGGCTACACCTTC; CDR3: CASSQRTGEDGYTF
size: few; J: TRBJ2-5; D: NA; V: TRBV28; length: 15; DNA: TGTGCCAGCAGCCCGGTGGGGGACCGTGGGTCGGCCCAGTACTTC; CDR3: CASSPVGDRGSAQYF
size: many; J: TRBJ1-1; D: NA; V: TRBV7-2; length: 14; DNA: TGTGCCAGCAGCTTCGGGCAGGGACACACTGAAGCTTTCTTT; CDR3: CASSFGQGHTEAFF
size: NA; J: TRBJ2-7; D: NA; V: TRBV20-1; length: 14; DNA: TGCAGTGCTCCGTCGGTCCTAGCGCGAAGAGAGCAGTACTTC; CDR3: CSAPSVLARREQYF
size: NA; J: TRBJ2-7; D: NA; V: TRBV7-2; length: 12; DNA: TGTGCCAGCAGCGTCAGGGTAGGAGAGCAGTACTTC; CDR3: CASSVRVGEQYF
size: many; J: TRBJ1-2; D: TRBD1; V: TRBV2; length: 15; DNA: TGTGCCAGCAGTGGACAGGGGGCGGAGAGCTATGGCTACACCTTC; CDR3: CASSGQGAESYGYTF
size: many; J: TRBJ1-2; D: NA; V: TRBV6-2/TRBV6-3; length: 14; DNA: TGTGCCAGCAGTTCCAGGGGCGAGACCCCTCTCTACACCTTC; CDR3: CASSSRGETPLYTF
size: NA; J: TRBJ1-1; D: NA; V: TRBV5-6; length: 16; DNA: TGTGCCAGCAGCTTGGGTGAAGGGACATTCGACACTGAAGCTTTCTTT; CDR3: CASSLGEGTFDTEAFF
size: many; J: TRBJ2-1; D: TRBD2; V: TRBV4-3; length: 16; DNA: TGCGCCAGCAGCCATCCACCGGGACTAGCGAACAATGAGCAGTTCTTC; CDR3: CASSHPPGLANNEQFF
size: many; J: TRBJ2-3; D: TRBD2; V: TRBV28; length: 15; DNA: TGTGCCAGCAGTTCGGGACTAGCGGGAGAAGATACGCAGTATTTT; CDR3: CASSSGLAGEDTQYF
size: many; J: TRBJ2-5; D: NA; V: TRBV3-1; length: 12; DNA: TGTGCCAGCAGTTCCGGGACAGAGACCCAGTACTTC; CDR3: CASSSGTETQYF
size: many; J: TRBJ2-7; D: TRBD2; V: TRBV9; length: 15; DNA: TGTGCCAGCAGCGTAGAGGCGGGAGCGCCCTACGAGCAGTACTTC; CDR3: CASSVEAGAPYEQYF
size: NA; J: TRBJ2-6; D: NA; V: TRBV9; length: 16; DNA: TGTGCCAGCAGCGTACTGGGATCCTCTGGGGCCAACGTCCTGACTTTC; CDR3: CASSVLGSSGANVLTF
size: NA; J: TRBJ1-1; D: NA; V: TRBV20-1; length: 14; DNA: TGCAGTGTAGCCCAGGGTATGATGAACACTGAAGCTTTCTTT; CDR3: CSVAQGMMNTEAFF
size: many; J: TRBJ2-7; D: TRBD2; V: TRBV5-6; length: 14; DNA: TGTGCCAGCAGCTTGGTGGCGGGAGTCTACGAGCAGTACTTC; CDR3: CASSLVAGVYEQYF
size: many; J: TRBJ2-3; D: TRBD1; V: TRBV5-5; length: 18; DNA: TGTGCCAGCAGCTGGAATCCGACAGGGGGCAGGGGCACAGATACGCAGTATTTT; CDR3: CASSWNPTGGRGTDTQYF
size: many; J: TRBJ2-7; D: NA; V: TRBV30; length: 14; DNA: TGTGCCTGGGCCGGGGCTGCAAGCTCCTACGAGCAGTACTTC; CDR3: CAWAGAASSYEQYF
size: many; J: TRBJ2-1; D: NA; V: TRBV4-3; length: 14; DNA: TGCGCCAGCAGCCCCGGGCTTGATTTGGGTGAGCAGTTCTTC; CDR3: CASSPGLDLGEQFF
size: few; J: TRBJ2-7; D: NA; V: TRBV19; length: 15; DNA: TGTGCCAGTAGTCTCAACTTCCGAGGGCACTACGAGCAGTACTTC; CDR3: CASSLNFRGHYEQYF
size: many; J: TRBJ2-2; D: NA; V: TRBV6-1; length: 15; DNA: TGTGCCAGCAGTGAAGCAATAAGGGGAGCCGGGGAGCTGTTTTTT; CDR3: CASSEAIRGAGELFF
size: many; J: TRBJ2-7; D: NA; V: TRBV28; length: 14; DNA: TGTGCCAGCAGCAAACCAAGAAGCTCCTACGAGCAGTACTTC; CDR3: CASSKPRSSYEQYF
size: once; J: TRBJ2-5; D: TRBD2; V: TRBV19; length: 15; DNA: TGTGCCAGTAGAGACATACTAGCGGGAGGAGAGACCCAGTACTTC; CDR3: CASRDILAGGETQYF
size: NA; J: TRBJ2-5; D: NA; V: TRBV5-1; length: 13; DNA: TGCGCCAGCGGAGAGGGGAGCCAAGAGACCCAGTACTTC; CDR3: CASGEGSQETQYF
size: many; J: TRBJ2-4; D: NA; V: TRBV20-1; length: 14; DNA: TGCAGTGCTAGAGATTTGGTAGCCAAAAACATTCAGTACTTC; CDR3: CSARDLVAKNIQYF
size: few; J: TRBJ2-5; D: NA; V: TRBV19; length: 16; DNA: TGTGCCAGTAAAAGGACAGGGACTAAGTACCAAGAGACCCAGTACTTC; CDR3: CASKRTGTKYQETQYF
size: NA; J: TRBJ2-1; D: NA; V: TRBV7-9; length: 14; DNA: TGTGCCAGCAGCTTAAATGGGGCCTACAATGAGCAGTTCTTC; CDR3: CASSLNGAYNEQFF
size: NA; J: TRBJ1-5; D: NA; V: TRBV4-1; length: 15; DNA: TGCGCCAGCAGCCAAGGGAACAGGGGCAATCAGCCCCAGCATTTT; CDR3: CASSQGNRGNQPQHF
size: many; J: TRBJ1-5; D: TRBD1; V: TRBV29-1; length: 15; DNA: TGCAGCGTCCGACAGGGGACACAAAACAATCAGCCCCAGCATTTT; CDR3: CSVRQGTQNNQPQHF
size: many; J: TRBJ2-1; D: NA; V: TRBV27; length: 14; DNA: TGTGCCAGCAGTCCCACGAGGGCCGGAAATGAGCAGTTCTTC; CDR3: CASSPTRAGNEQFF
size: few; J: TRBJ1-5; D: NA; V: TRBV19; length: 16; DNA: TGTGCCAGTAGTAACCCCCAAACAGGGTCAAATCAGCCCCAGCATTTT; CDR3: CASSNPQTGSNQPQHF
size: many; J: TRBJ2-1; D: NA; V: TRBV12-3/TRBV12-4; length: 15; DNA: TGTGCCAGCAGTCCCCGACTAGCAGGGGGCAATGAGCAGTTCTTC; CDR3: CASSPRLAGGNEQFF
size: NA; J: TRBJ2-2; D: NA; V: TRBV20-1; length: 14; DNA: TGCAGTGCTACCGCGGGGCCGAACACCGGGGAGCTGTTTTTT; CDR3: CSATAGPNTGELFF